Each of the 19 T cell receptor beta chains below was sequenced from the same sample in a study of cytomegalovirus exposure and HLA in healthy donors. PCR primers comprised 60 Vbeta and 13 Jbeta primers. The assay was immunoSEQ multiplex PCR, and TCRdb's table has in-frame clones only and misses some. The sample has 150,000 or so clones. The specimen was PBMCs. The source of these receptors is a woman in her fifties or sixties in good health and CMV-seronegative.

This chain connects TRBV11-2 to TRBJ2-1, with 8 bases aligning to TRBD2. This CDR3 has 15 amino acids. V was pared by 0 bases and J by 4 bases, with 2 bases of the junction left unmatched. The germline gives CDR1 SGHAT, CDR2 FQNNGV. CDR3 region: CASSLELAVYNEQFF. Here the CDR3 DNA reads TGTGCCAGCAGCTTAGAACTAGCGGTGTACAATGAGCAGTTCTTC.

The chain couples TRBV7-2 to TRBJ2-5, with a weak D call TRBD1 (5 bases). The CDR3 length is 13 residues. The ends were cut back, 2 bases at V and 4 bases at J, with 8 bases in the middle. Germline CDR1 and CDR2: SGHTA and FQGNSA. CDR3 protein: CASSLHRTETQYF. DNA of the CDR3: TGTGCCAGCAGCTTACACAGGACAGAGACCCAGTACTTC.

V is TRBV13 and J is TRBJ1-1; D remains unclear. Germline values: CDR1 PRHDT, CDR2 FYEKMQ (reference sequence). The CDR3 has 12 residues. Trimming shortened V by 2 bases and J by 5 bases, and 6 bases separated the two germline ends. CDR3 in DNA: TGTGCCAGCAGCTTAACGGGAACTGAAGCTTTCTTT. Its protein product is CASSLTGTEAFF.

This rearrangement joins TRBV6-1 to TRBJ2-3; 11 bases fit TRBD2. This CDR3 region has 17 residues. V was clipped by 3 bases and J by 1 base; unmatched bases: 6. CDR1 MNHNS and CDR2 SASEGT come from the germline V gene. The CDR3 bases are TGTGCCAGCAGTGATTGGGTAGCGGGGGGGCGCACAGATACGCAGTATTTT. Translating it yields CASSDWVAGGRTDTQYF.

The rearrangement joins TRBV10-2 to TRBJ2-1, with TRBD2 identical over 10 bases. Germline V gene data show CDR1 as WSHSY and CDR2 as SAAADI. V lost 4 bases, J lost 6 bases, and 3 bases stayed unmatched. The CDR3 covers 14 residues. The CDR3 DNA reads TGCGCCAGCAGTGTTACTAGCGGGGCCAATGAGCAGTTCTTC. Protein: CASSVTSGANEQFF.

The chain has TRBV11-1 and TRBJ2-3; 8 bases line up with TRBD2. The germline V gene has CDR1 SGHAT and CDR2 FQDESV (reference sequence). The CDR3 consists of 14 residues. The junction had 12 bases not matched to a gene; V was cut back by 10 bases and J by 6 bases. The CDR3 DNA reads as TGTGCCACCAAGCCGCGGGGGGCGAGGGATACGCAGTATTTT. It translates to CATKPRGARDTQYF.

This sequence joins TRBV11-2 and TRBJ1-4; D is unclear. Germline loops: CDR1 SGHAT, CDR2 FQNNGV. The germline V and J ends were trimmed by 3 bases and 4 bases, with 6 bases remaining between them. CDR3 length: 13 amino acids. CDR3 amino acids: CASSLGFNEKLFF. The DNA for the CDR3 is TGTGCCAGCAGCTTGGGCTTTAATGAAAAACTGTTTTTT.

The V and J genes are TRBV19 and TRBJ1-6; D unclear. CDR1 LNHDA and CDR2 SQIVND come from the germline V gene (reference sequence). The CDR3 runs 14 residues. V shed 1 base and J shed 11 bases, with 12 bases lying between them. CDR3 coding DNA: TGTGCCAGTAGTATAGGAGGCGTCCGGGCACCCCTCCACTTT. Translation gives CASSIGGVRAPLHF.

V usage is TRBV10-3 and J usage is TRBJ2-1, with TRBD1 matching 10 bases. In germline, CDR1 is ENHRY, CDR2 SYGVKD. There are 14 residues in the CDR3. V was clipped by 4 bases and J by 8 bases; unmatched bases: 5. The CDR3: CAISGTGGDYEQFF. As DNA, the CDR3 is TGTGCCATCAGTGGGACAGGGGGGGACTATGAGCAGTTCTTC.

The chain couples TRBV10-2 to TRBJ2-1; D unresolved. Germline V gene sequence: CDR1 WSHSY, CDR2 SAAADI. Trimming removed 0 bases at V and 7 bases at J, with 10 bases between. CDR3 length: 14 residues. This CDR3 is CASSESMTRNEQFF. CDR3 DNA: TGCGCCAGCAGTGAGTCGATGACTCGGAATGAGCAGTTCTTC.

The chain joins TRBV7-9 to TRBJ1-1; 9 bases agree with TRBD1. The CDR3 is 15 residues long. The V gene end was trimmed by 2 bases and the J gene end by 4 bases; junction bases not matched to a gene: 5. Per the germline V gene, CDR1 is SEHNR and CDR2 is FQNEAQ (reference sequence). CDR3 sequence (DNA): TGTGCCAGCAGCTTAATGGGACAGGGAGCCACTGAAGCTTTCTTT. It encodes CASSLMGQGATEAFF.

The chain links TRBV29-1 to TRBJ2-1; TRBD2 aligns across 9 bases. The ends lost 7 bases at V and 7 bases at J; junction bases unmatched: 17. Germline values: CDR1 SQVTM, CDR2 ANQGSEA. This CDR3 comprises 16 residues. CDR3: CSDAPSGKNIRNEQFF. The CDR3, as DNA: TGCAGCGATGCCCCTAGCGGGAAGAATATAAGGAATGAGCAGTTCTTC.

V is TRBV7-2 and J is TRBJ2-3, with 12 positions matching TRBD2. Losses at the gene ends were 3 bases for V and 0 bases for J; bases not matched to a gene: 4. There are 17 residues in the CDR3. Germline V gene sequence: CDR1 SGHTA, CDR2 FQGNSA. Written as DNA, the CDR3 is TGTGCCAGCAGCTTTGCTAGCGGGGGGGGTAGCACAGATACGCAGTATTTT. Its protein is CASSFASGGGSTDTQYF.

V usage is TRBV2 and J usage is TRBJ1-1; D is possibly TRBD1 (6 bases). V lost 8 bases and J 0 bases, leaving 13 bases between the germline ends. The germline V gene has CDR1 SNHLY and CDR2 FYNNEI. The CDR3 is made up of 14 amino acids. The CDR3 DNA is TGTGCCAGCCTAGAAACAGGGTTGAACACTGAAGCTTTCTTT. It encodes CASLETGLNTEAFF.

This chain joins TRBV7-6 and TRBJ1-4; TRBD1 matches 7 bases. The CDR3 is 15 amino acids. V shed 5 bases, J shed 4 bases, and the junction held 7 bases outside the gene matches. Germline loops: CDR1 SGHVS, CDR2 FNYEAQ. Here the CDR3 DNA reads TGTGCCAGCAGCACCGGACAGGCCCTTAATGAAAAACTGTTTTTT. Protein product: CASSTGQALNEKLFF.

The chain is built from TRBV18 and TRBJ1-2; D is undetermined. Germline CDR1 KGHSH, CDR2 LQKENI. Trimming pared 6 bases from V and 5 bases from J, leaving 19 bases between. The CDR3 loop spans 15 amino acids. The CDR3 region is CASSQNQATPYGYTF. CDR3 DNA: TGTGCCAGCTCGCAAAACCAGGCTACACCTTATGGCTACACCTTC.

The rearrangement links TRBV7-2 to TRBJ2-7; 8 bases line up with TRBD1. CDR1 is SGHTA, CDR2 FQGNSA, per germline. CDR3 length: 15 amino acids. Germline trimming cut 5 bases from V and 4 bases from J; bases unmatched to any gene: 10. The CDR3 nucleotides read TGTGCCAGCAGCCCGCAGACAGGGGCCTCTTACGAGCAGTACTTC. Encoded protein: CASSPQTGASYEQYF.

V usage is TRBV6-5 and J usage is TRBJ2-5; TRBD1 is a possible D gene (5 bases). The germline gives CDR1 MNHEY, CDR2 SVGAGI. This CDR3 is built from 12 residues. The ends were cut back, 6 bases at V and 4 bases at J, with 9 bases in the middle. The CDR3: CASRQGPETQYF. CDR3 in DNA: TGTGCCAGCAGGCAGGGCCCAGAGACCCAGTACTTC.

This chain connects TRBV18 to TRBJ1-1; TRBD1 might be the D (5 bases). The CDR3 spans 17 residues. Trimming cost V 2 bases and J 10 bases, with 26 bases left between them. CDR1 KGHSH and CDR2 LQKENI come from the germline V gene. The CDR3 bases are TGTGCCAGCTCACCAAGTCTCCCGAAGGGGTCACCCCCAGGAGCTTTCTTT. Translating it yields CASSPSLPKGSPPGAFF.